The rows below give T cell receptor beta chains drawn from one sample of a study of T cells expressing NK-cell markers. After re-calling the 5' RACE reads, TCRdb lists one entry per CDR3 protein, DNA absent. The sample table sets out more than 550 distinct CDR3 sequences. Sequencing was done on a sample of blood T cells: a sorted CD56 or NKG2C T cell subset, CD4+ or CD8+ T cells, or bulk PBMC T cells (not recorded which). The receptor set was obtained from a woman between 18 and 70 years old in good health. CDR3s include the opening cysteine and the closing phenylalanine or tryptophan. The size entry gives once, few, many, or a class for an expanded clone.

TRBJ1-1,13,medium-sized,TRBV30,CAWSGAAWAEAFF
TRBJ2-1,13,large,TRBV6-5,CASTPSEVGEQFF
TRBJ2-6,12,hyperexpanded,TRBV4-2,CASRSGANVLTF
TRBJ1-6,12,large,TRBV20-1,CSASEGTTPLHF
TRBJ2-1,15,medium-sized,TRBV19,CASSLRREAYNEQFF
TRBJ2-3,16,medium-sized,TRBV4-3,CASSPRGEGWADTQYF
TRBJ2-3,18,large,TRBV15,CATSRDTLAGSSTDTQYF
TRBJ1-1,16,large,TRBV6-4,CASSDRAGDSHTEAFF
TRBJ2-3,16,large,TRBV4-3,CASSVQLAGGTDTQYF
TRBJ2-2,15,medium-sized,TRBV6-4,CASSLSSGDTGELFF